Sequencing of this T cell receptor (beta chain) was carried out in a study of blood T cell repertoires in COVID-19. Study-level information: Acute and convalescent COVID-19 specimens originated in the United States, Italy and Spain.

Using immunoSEQ multiplex PCR, the repertoire was profiled, and TCRdb retains in-frame clones only, with some absent. The sample includes about 180,000 clones, about 82% of them seen just once. Germline V CDR1 and CDR2: GTSNPN, SVGIG (reference sequence). V was trimmed by 2 bases and J by 7 bases, leaving 6 bases between them. CDR3 size: 12 residues. This clonotype originated in a man in his 70s with active or convalescent COVID-19. The rearrangement joins TRBV30 to TRBJ1-6; D ambiguous. Sequenced input: peripheral blood. Here the CDR3 reads CAWSTTNSPLHF. The CDR3 DNA reads as TGTGCCTGGAGTACTACAAATTCACCCCTCCACTTT.